This entry describes one TCR beta chain. No antigen is known for it. The data are from a study of cytotoxic CD8 clonotypes in ibrutinib-treated CLL. For the study at large: Outcomes included 24 partial and 2 complete responses; after median roughly six years, roughly 14 stayed remitted and about twelve progressed. Study conclusions and caveats: Investigators sampled sustained-remission and progressing patients at differing times.

The CDR3 runs to 15 residues. J lost 1 base, V lost 8 bases, and 7 bases had no gene match. Germline V gene data show CDR1 as KGHSH and CDR2 as LQKENI. Profiling relied on immunoSEQ multiplex PCR, and the TCRdb table lists in-frame clones only, not all of them. The sample carries 150,000 or so clones, approximately 80% recorded once. The chain recombines TRBV18 with TRBJ2-1; 8 bases agree with TRBD1. The sample was PBMCs, taken after 24 months of ibrutinib treatment. The clonotype was recovered from a human donor with chronic lymphocytic leukemia. CDR3 in amino acids: CASGLGTGSYNEQFF. Here the CDR3 DNA reads TGTGCCAGCGGCCTAGGGACAGGATCCTACAATGAGCAGTTCTTC.